Below, 20 T cell receptor beta chains from the same sample are listed, as sequenced in a study of blood T cell repertoires in COVID-19. TCRdb's copy holds only in-frame clones and misses some; the assay was immunoSEQ multiplex PCR. The data show about 230,000 clones, roughly 80% seen once. Source material: peripheral blood. These receptors were taken from a man aged 50 to 59 with active or convalescent COVID-19.

CDR3 DNA sequence: TGTGCCAGCTCACTCCAACAGGGGGCTGTGGGTGAAAAACTGTTTTTT. This sequence encodes CASSLQQGAVGEKLFF. The chain uses TRBV18 and TRBJ1-4; 9 positions match TRBD1. The J segment lost 7 bases and the V segment lost 4 bases, leaving 10 bases of the junction unmatched. The germline gives CDR1 KGHSH, CDR2 LQKENI. CDR3 size: 16 residues.

This chain joins TRBV5-8 and TRBJ2-7, with TRBD1 matching over 8 bases. This CDR3 region has 15 residues. CDR1 is SGHTS, CDR2 YDEGEE, per germline. J lost 6 bases, V lost 4 bases, and 12 bases had no gene match. The CDR3 DNA sequence: TGTGCCAGCAGCGTGGGTGGACAGGGAGGCATCGAGCAGTACTTC. Translation gives CASSVGGQGGIEQYF.

In DNA form, the CDR3 reads TGTGCCAGCAGGACCGGGACAGGCCACTATGGCTACACCTTC. The encoded protein is CASRTGTGHYGYTF. This chain connects TRBV28 to TRBJ1-2; 8 bases match TRBD1. This CDR3 has 14 residues. The germline CDR1 and CDR2 sequences are MDHEN and SYDVKM. The trim removed 6 bases at V and 3 bases at J, leaving 6 bases unmatched.

This chain uses TRBV7-2 with TRBJ2-3; TRBD2 agrees at 12 bases. V was clipped by 1 base and J by 5 bases; unmatched bases: 4. The CDR3 loop spans 16 amino acids. The germline CDR1 and CDR2 sequences are SGHTA and FQGNSA. The CDR3 spells CASSLGPLAGGDTQYF. CDR3 DNA: TGTGCCAGCAGCTTAGGACCACTAGCGGGGGGAGATACGCAGTATTTT.

In regard to this clone: One base away lies a much larger clone, so this may be a sequencing read error. This rearrangement joins TRBV23-1 to TRBJ1-5; D may be TRBD1 (6 bases). TRBV23-1 has ORF status, its function being uncertain. The CDR3 consists of 13 residues. CDR3 sequence (DNA): TGCCCCAGCAGTCGACAGGAGAATCAGCCCCAGCATTTT. Amino acid sequence: CPSSRQENQPQHF.

This clone has at least ten counts. The chain has TRBV30 and TRBJ2-2; 7 nucleotides agree with TRBD1. Trimming removed 0 bases from V and 3 bases from J; junction bases left unmatched: 1. Germline V CDR1 and CDR2: GTSNPN, SVGIG (reference sequence). This CDR3 region has 14 residues. This CDR3 reads CAWSVTGDTGELFF. The DNA of the CDR3 is TGTGCCTGGAGTGTAACAGGGGACACCGGGGAGCTGTTTTTT.

J is TRBJ1-3 and V is TRBV6-6, with 9 bases identical to TRBD1. This CDR3 contains 16 residues. Trimming removed 3 bases from V and 3 bases from J; junction bases left unmatched: 6. Per the germline V gene, CDR1 is MNHNY and CDR2 is SVGAGI (reference sequence). CDR3 nucleotide sequence: TGTGCCAGCAGTTATCCGGGACAGGGAAATGGAAACACCATATATTTT. Amino acid sequence: CASSYPGQGNGNTIYF.

The V and J genes are TRBV11-3 and TRBJ1-6, with a possible D match to TRBD1 (6 bases). The CDR3 sequence is 12 residues long. V lost 11 bases to trimming and J lost 6 bases, with 11 bases between them. Germline V gene lookup returns CDR1 SGHNT and CDR2 YENEEA. CDR3 nucleotide sequence: TGTGCCCTCGGACAGTCTAATTCACCCCTCCACTTT. Translated, it gives CALGQSNSPLHF.

The chain uses TRBV7-3 and TRBJ2-3; 15 positions match TRBD2. Per the germline V gene, CDR1 is SGHTA and CDR2 is FQGTGA. The CDR3 contains 12 residues. J gave up 14 bases and V 3 bases, and 0 bases lay outside the gene matches. The CDR3, as DNA: TGTGCCAGCAGCTTGGGACTAGCGGGGGGGTATTTT. This encodes CASSLGLAGGYF.

The chain joins TRBV12-3 or TRBV12-4 to TRBJ1-5, with D maybe TRBD1 (5 bases). The CDR3 loop spans 13 amino acids. Between the trimmed V and J ends, which lost 5 bases and 7 bases, there was a span of 12 bases. The CDR3 sequence: CASSPQVGQPQHF. Written as DNA, the CDR3 is TGTGCCAGCAGTCCACAGGTGGGACAGCCCCAGCATTTT.

V is TRBV7-8 and J is TRBJ1-6; perhaps TRBD1 as D (5 bases). Trimming removed 1 base at V and 5 bases at J, with 12 bases between. Germline V gene sequence: CDR1 SGHVS, CDR2 FQNEAQ. CDR3 length equals 16 residues. The CDR3 DNA sequence: TGTGCCAGCAGCTTAGGCGGGGGGGTCCATAATTCACCCCTCCACTTT. Protein sequence: CASSLGGGVHNSPLHF.

This rearrangement joins TRBV6-5 to TRBJ1-1; tentative D call: TRBD1 (5 bases). V lost 7 bases and J lost 0, with 12 bases in between. The CDR3 has 14 residues. Germline assignment: CDR1 MNHEY and CDR2 SVGAGI. Written as DNA, the CDR3 is TGTGCCAGCACTCAAAACAGGCTGAACACTGAAGCTTTCTTT. This translates into CASTQNRLNTEAFF.

This clone was counted once. The CDR3 protein is CARSLAGQGGGYTF. Written as DNA, the CDR3 is TGTGCCAGAAGCTTGGCCGGTCAGGGGGGCGGCTACACCTTC. The chain joins TRBV5-3 to TRBJ1-2; TRBD1 agrees at 7 bases. TRBV5-3 is given ORF status, its function remaining uncertain. The V and J ends lost 0 bases and 8 bases, in that order; junction bases with no gene match: 7. This CDR3 region has 14 residues.

The J gene is TRBJ2-5, the V gene TRBV19; D may be TRBD1 (6 bases). Germline loops: CDR1 LNHDA, CDR2 SQIVND (reference sequence). This CDR3 comprises 12 residues. V was trimmed by 5 bases and J by 3 bases, leaving 7 bases between them. The CDR3 is CASSSGEETQYF. The CDR3 nucleotides read TGTGCCAGTAGTTCAGGGGAAGAGACCCAGTACTTC. The complete variable domain, with remaining parts taken from reference TRBV19 and TRBJ2-5, reads DGGITQSPKYLFRKEGQNVTLSCEQNLNHDAMYWYRQDPGQGLRLIYYSQIVNDFQKGDIAEGYSVSREKKESFPLTVTSAQKNPTAFYLCASSSGEETQYFGPGTRLLVL.

The V and J genes are TRBV28 and TRBJ1-1, with D hard to call. The germline gives CDR1 MDHEN, CDR2 SYDVKM. Trimming removed 6 bases at V and 7 bases at J, with 9 bases between. The CDR3 length is 11 residues. The CDR3 is CASRYGGEAFF. The DNA for the CDR3 is TGTGCCAGCAGATATGGCGGTGAAGCTTTCTTT.

The chain has TRBV5-1 and TRBJ1-6, with D tentatively TRBD1 (6 bases). This CDR3 has 14 residues. Germline assignment: CDR1 SGHRS and CDR2 YFSETQ. V gave up 7 bases and J gave up 7 bases, with 15 bases separating them. In DNA, the CDR3 is TGCGCCAGCGCAGGGGAATCGGGAAATTCACCCCTCCACTTT. Residues: CASAGESGNSPLHF.

The chain is built from TRBV18 and TRBJ2-2; perhaps TRBD2 as D (5 bases). The germline V gene encodes CDR1 KGHSH and CDR2 LQKENI. This CDR3 is 15 amino acids long. Trimming cost V 2 bases and J 7 bases, with 14 bases left between them. The CDR3 nucleotides are TGTGCCAGCTCACCAACCGGCGCTAGCCGCGGGGAGCTGTTTTTT. Translation gives CASSPTGASRGELFF.

The J gene is TRBJ2-3, the V gene TRBV9, with 8 bases identical to TRBD1. V lost 3 bases to trimming and J lost 6 bases; unmatched junction nucleotides: 6. There are 14 residues in the CDR3. CDR1 and CDR2 from the germline V gene are SGDLS and YYNGEE. The CDR3 spells CASSARQGTDTQYF. CDR3 DNA sequence: TGTGCCAGCAGCGCCCGACAGGGGACCGATACGCAGTATTTT.

V and J are TRBV28 and TRBJ1-1, with 7 bases identical to TRBD1. The V gene end was trimmed by 5 bases and the J gene end by 5 bases; junction bases not matched to a gene: 5. Germline CDR1 and CDR2: MDHEN and SYDVKM. The CDR3 spans 13 residues. CDR3 coding DNA: TGTGCCAGCAGTATGACAGGGAAAACTGAAGCTTTCTTT. Translation gives CASSMTGKTEAFF. The variable domain in full, completed from reference TRBV28 and TRBJ1-1, reads DVKVTQSSRYLVKRTGEKVFLECVQDMDHENMFWYRQDPGLGLRLIYFSYDVKMKEKGDIPEGYSVSREKKERFSLILESASTNQTSMYLCASSMTGKTEAFFGQGTRLTVV.

This rearrangement joins TRBV7-8 to TRBJ1-6; possible D gene TRBD1, 6 bases. V lost 5 bases, J lost 9 bases, and 17 bases lay in between. The CDR3 totals 15 residues. The germline CDR1 and CDR2 sequences are SGHVS and FQNEAQ. CDR3 in DNA: TGTGCCAGCAGCCAGGAGACAGGATTAGGTTCACCCCTCCACTTT. Encoded protein: CASSQETGLGSPLHF.